These 11 T cell receptor beta chains came from one sample sequenced in a study of tumor-infiltrating lymphocytes in oesophageal squamous cell carcinoma. TCRdb processed the PCR reads anew with MiXCR; each CDR3 protein has one entry. The sample gives just under 20,000 distinct CDR3 sequences, over 40% of which show up once; under 12% is in the top ten. The sample taken for sequencing was normal esophageal tissue next to the tumor. The receptors here all came from a male donor with esophageal squamous cell carcinoma.

V gene TRBV7-9 combines with J gene TRBJ2-6; D is ambiguous. The V end was cut by 3 bases, the J end by 1 base, with 4 bases between. The CDR3 is 14 residues long. CDR1 is SEHNR, CDR2 FQNEAQ, per germline (reference sequence). CDR3 nucleotides: TGTGCCAGCAGCTTCTCGTCTGGGGCCAACGTCCTGACTTTC. It is translated as CASSFSSGANVLTF.

Details on this clonotype: Without the conserved terminal phenylalanine or tryptophan, this CDR3 likely stems from a read error. The limits of the CDR3 on the DNA are not certain, so only TCRdb's listed CDR3 is given. The chain recombines TRBV18 with TRBJ2-6. Per the germline V gene, CDR1 is KGHSH and CDR2 is LQKENI. Ends included, the CDR3 has 9 residues. This CDR3 is CASSPIRGT.

This clonotype was counted at least ten times. This sequence joins TRBV6-1 and TRBJ2-7; no clear D gene. The germline gives CDR1 MNHNS, CDR2 SASEGT. Trimming took 6 bases from V and 2 from J, leaving 8 bases between them. The CDR3 has 12 residues. This CDR3 is CASSGYTYEQYF. The CDR3 DNA reads TGTGCCAGCAGCGGATACACCTACGAGCAGTACTTC.

The V gene is TRBV20-1, the J gene TRBJ2-5; D possibly corresponds to TRBD1 (5 bases). The germline gives CDR1 DFQATT, CDR2 SNEGSKA (reference sequence). There are 12 residues in the CDR3. V lost 2 bases and J lost 4, with 8 bases in between. CDR3 sequence (DNA): TGCAGTGCTAGACAGGGTGGAGAGACCCAGTACTTC. Translating gives CSARQGGETQYF.

On this clonotype itself: This may be a read error, as it is one base from a much larger clone. The chain employs TRBV6-1 and TRBJ2-3, with a possible D match to TRBD2 (5 bases). Germline V gene sequence: CDR1 MNHNS, CDR2 SASEGT. V was clipped by 5 bases and J by 14 bases, with 17 bases between them. This CDR3 contains 12 residues. CDR3 in DNA: TGTGCCAGCAGTCAACATGCCGGGGAGCTGTATTTT. Residues: CASSQHAGELYF.

In its sample, this clonotype was seen many times. A read error may be the cause here, since a much bigger clone is one base away. This chain connects TRBV6-1 to TRBJ2-3; the match to TRBD2 covers 11 bases. The end of the DNA is better explained by TRBJ2-7, so the J call may be wrong. CDR3 length: 13 amino acids. Looked up from germline, CDR1 is MNHNS and CDR2 is SASEGT. CDR3 in DNA: TGTGCCAGCATTAGCGGGAGGGCCAGAGAGCAGTACTTC. Translating it yields CASISGRAREQYF.

This clonotype was counted ten times or more. This chain's CDR3 is CASSQNEKLFF. DNA for the CDR3: TGTGCCAGCAGCCAGAATGAAAAACTGTTTTTT. The gene calls are TRBV28 and TRBJ1-4; D is unclear. This CDR3 comprises 11 residues. Per germline, CDR1 MDHEN and CDR2 SYDVKM. Between the trimmed V and J ends, which lost 6 bases and 5 bases, there was a span of 4 bases.

This chain links TRBV28 with TRBJ2-7; D not resolved. Trimming stripped 7 bases from V and 6 bases from J, with 13 bases between. In germline, CDR1 is MDHEN, CDR2 SYDVKM. The CDR3 is 12 residues long. In DNA, the CDR3 is TGTGCCAGCATTGAAAGAAAGCGCGAGCAGTACTTC. It encodes CASIERKREQYF.

This chain connects TRBV7-9 to TRBJ2-2; 7 bases line up with TRBD1. From germline, CDR1 is SEHNR and CDR2 FQNEAQ (reference sequence). V shed 6 bases and J 4 bases; nucleotides not matched to a gene: 5. This CDR3 region has 14 residues. The CDR3 loop reads CASRRDSSTGELFF. In DNA, the CDR3 is TGTGCCAGCAGAAGGGACAGCTCCACCGGGGAGCTGTTTTTT.

The chain carries TRBV25-1 and TRBJ2-1; 8 bases line up with TRBD1. V dropped 8 bases and J dropped 7; count of bases not matched to a gene: 10. The V gene's germline CDR1 is MGHDK and CDR2 SYGVNS. The CDR3 extends over 14 amino acids. CDR3 residues: CASLKQGGRNEQFF. The DNA of the CDR3 is TGTGCCAGCTTAAAACAGGGGGGCAGAAATGAGCAGTTCTTC.

This chain joins TRBV18 and TRBJ2-1; 14 nucleotides agree with TRBD2. Germline V CDR1 and CDR2: KGHSH, LQKENI. Germline trimming cut 3 bases from V and 7 bases from J; bases unmatched to any gene: 2. CDR3 length equals 15 residues. The CDR3 here is CASSPGLAGVNEQFF. CDR3 in DNA: TGTGCCAGCTCACCGGGACTAGCGGGAGTTAATGAGCAGTTCTTC.